This T cell receptor beta chain came from a study of tumor and adjacent non-tumor tissue in lung cancer. Three rounds of nested PCR, following a modified ARM-PCR protocol, produced the TCRbeta library. Each CDR3 protein is one row after TCRdb ran MiXCR on the multiplex PCR reads. Here the sample spans tens of thousands of distinct CDR3 sequences, 76% being singletons. No cell sorting was done before RNA was extracted from the tissue. More than 3 cm separated this lung sample from the edge of the tumor. Study-wide points: Shorter survival was associated with higher TCR diversity in tumors.

As concerns this clonotype: Its antigen remains unknown.

This TCR derives from a man aged 65-85 years with non-small cell lung cancer. The sequencing input was distant non-tumor lung tissue.

CDR3 coding DNA: TGTGCCAGCAGCAAGCCTGTTCGGACGCTAAATTCACCCCTCCACTTT. This translates into CASSKPVRTLNSPLHF. The chain is built from TRBV7-8 and TRBJ1-6; no clear D. With 5 bases removed from V and 7 bases from J, the gap between germline ends came to 18 bases. The CDR3 has 16 residues. CDR1 and CDR2 (germline): SGHVS, FQNEAQ.